The 8 T cell receptor beta chains below come from one sample, sequenced in a study of radiation and T cells in renal cell carcinoma. Time point: baseline pretreatment blood. Treatment noted: 15 Gy SBRT to primary tumor, nephrectomy 4 weeks later. The method was immunoSEQ multiplex PCR; TCRdb's version includes in-frame clones alone and lacks a portion of them. The repertoire has roughly 130,000 clones, roughly 84% of them found once; the top ten carry 9.5% to 15%. The specimen was blood, collected from a patient whose treatment included radiotherapy and nephrectomy. These receptors all come from a woman aged 45-59 years with renal cell carcinoma.

The J gene is TRBJ2-3, the V gene TRBV5-1; 11 bases are a match to TRBD1. Germline V gene lookup returns CDR1 SGHRS and CDR2 YFSETQ. The CDR3 runs 17 residues. After removal of 4 bases from V and 6 bases from J, the junction contained 13 bases not matched to a gene. The CDR3 nucleotides read TGCGCCAGCAGCGCCAACCGCGGACAGGGGGCATCCGATACGCAGTATTTT. Protein product: CASSANRGQGASDTQYF.

V gene TRBV7-8 combines with J gene TRBJ1-6, with a weak D call TRBD1 (6 bases). V lost 3 bases and J lost 0, with 9 bases in between. Germline CDR1 and CDR2: SGHVS and FQNEAQ. This CDR3 contains 16 residues. CDR3 DNA sequence: TGTGCCAGCAGCTTGGGGGCCTCCTCCTATAATTCACCCCTCCACTTT. Residues: CASSLGASSYNSPLHF.

The CDR3, as DNA: TGTGCCAGCAGTCCGGGACAGCTCAGCTCCTACGAGCAGTACTTC. This codes for CASSPGQLSSYEQYF. This sequence joins TRBV2 and TRBJ2-7; 7 nucleotides line up with TRBD1. From germline, CDR1 is SNHLY and CDR2 FYNNEI. The CDR3 is made up of 15 amino acids. J gave up 0 bases and V 5 bases, and 7 bases lay outside the gene matches.

This clone was seen once. The chain is built from TRBV5-1 and TRBJ2-6; D is ambiguous. Germline CDR1 reads SGHRS; CDR2 reads YFSETQ. V lost 0 bases, J lost 1 base, and 5 bases lay in between. This CDR3 is 15 amino acids long. In nucleotides, the CDR3 is TGCGCCAGCAGCTTGGATCAATCTGGGGCCAACGTCCTGACTTTC. Residues: CASSLDQSGANVLTF.

This chain uses TRBV10-2 with TRBJ2-7; D might be TRBD2 (6 bases). The germline CDR1 and CDR2 sequences are WSHSY and SAAADI. The V end was cut by 8 bases, the J end by 2 bases, with 13 bases between. The CDR3 totals 13 residues. The chain's CDR3 is CASGPGGAYEQYF. The CDR3 nucleotides read TGCGCCAGCGGGCCCGGCGGGGCCTACGAGCAGTACTTC.

The chain recombines TRBV4-3 with TRBJ1-5; 9 positions match TRBD1. V was pared by 1 base and J by 5 bases, with 3 bases of the junction left unmatched. CDR1 and CDR2 from the germline V gene are LGHNA and YSLEER. There are 15 residues in the CDR3. CDR3 sequence: CASSQGTGDDQPQHF. The DNA for the CDR3 is TGCGCCAGCAGCCAAGGGACAGGGGATGATCAGCCCCAGCATTTT.

This clone came up once. The V and J genes are TRBV29-1 and TRBJ2-3, with 12 bases aligning to TRBD2. Germline CDR1 reads SQVTM; CDR2 reads ANQGSEA. The CDR3 loop spans 14 amino acids. V shed 5 bases, J shed 2 bases, and the junction held 2 bases outside the gene matches. This chain's CDR3 is CSVTSGGPTDTQYF. CDR3 in DNA: TGCAGCGTTACTAGCGGGGGGCCCACAGATACGCAGTATTTT.

This chain uses TRBV2 with TRBJ2-5; D remains ambiguous. Between the trimmed V and J ends, which lost 8 bases and 1 base, there was a span of 11 bases. Germline assignment: CDR1 SNHLY and CDR2 FYNNEI. The CDR3 contains 13 residues. CDR3 loop: CASSWERQETQYF. The CDR3 DNA follows: TGTGCCAGCTCTTGGGAACGCCAAGAGACCCAGTACTTC.